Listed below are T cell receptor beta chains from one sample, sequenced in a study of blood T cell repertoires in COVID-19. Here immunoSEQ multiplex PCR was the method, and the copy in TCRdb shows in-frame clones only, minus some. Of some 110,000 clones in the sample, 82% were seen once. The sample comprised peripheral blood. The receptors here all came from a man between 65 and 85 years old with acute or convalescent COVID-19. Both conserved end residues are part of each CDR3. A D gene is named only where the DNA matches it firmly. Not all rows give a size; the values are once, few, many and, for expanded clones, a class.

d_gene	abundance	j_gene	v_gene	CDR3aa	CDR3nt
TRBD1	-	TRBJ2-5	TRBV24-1	CATSTTGGDQETQYF	TGTGCCACCAGCACGACAGGGGGGGACCAAGAGACCCAGTACTTC
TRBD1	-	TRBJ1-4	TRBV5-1	CASSFNRGANEKLFF	TGCGCCAGCAGCTTTAACAGGGGCGCTAATGAAAAACTGTTTTTT
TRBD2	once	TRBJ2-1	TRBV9	CASSVDPSGNYEQFF	TGTGCCAGCAGCGTAGATCCTAGCGGGAACTATGAGCAGTTCTTC
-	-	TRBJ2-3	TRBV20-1	CSEGGTDTQYF	TGCAGTGAAGGGGGCACAGATACGCAGTATTTT
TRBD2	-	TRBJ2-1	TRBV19	CASSISGREFWHEQFF	TGTGCCAGTAGTATTAGCGGGAGGGAGTTTTGGCATGAGCAGTTCTTC
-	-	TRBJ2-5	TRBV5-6	CASSSYVGVKETQYF	TGTGCCAGCAGTTCCTACGTGGGAGTTAAAGAGACCCAGTACTTC
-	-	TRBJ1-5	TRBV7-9	CASSLGWRQGLNQPQHF	TGTGCCAGCAGCTTGGGTTGGCGGCAGGGATTGAATCAGCCCCAGCATTTT
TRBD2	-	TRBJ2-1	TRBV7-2	CASSSASGSYNEQFF	TGTGCCAGCAGCTCCGCTAGCGGGAGTTACAATGAGCAGTTCTTC
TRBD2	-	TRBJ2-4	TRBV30	CAWSVRDSGRGGNIQYF	TGTGCCTGGAGTGTACGGGATAGCGGGAGAGGGGGAAACATTCAGTACTTC
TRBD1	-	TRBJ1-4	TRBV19	CASSYPDRANEKLFF	TGTGCCAGTAGTTATCCGGACAGGGCGAATGAAAAACTGTTTTTT